Listed here are 27 T cell receptor beta chains from one sample, sequenced in a study of blood T cell repertoires in COVID-19. Data came from immunoSEQ multiplex PCR; TCRdb stores just in-frame clones and leaves some out. The table lists 450,000 or so clones, around 91% of them singletons. The material sequenced was PBMCs or T cells enriched from blood (not recorded which). The receptors derive from a man aged 18-30 years who had recovered from COVID-19.

The CDR3, as DNA: TGCGCCAGCAGCTTGGTAGCGGGGGGTCCGGGGACCGGGGAGCTGTTTTTT. This codes for CASSLVAGGPGTGELFF. This chain connects TRBV5-1 to TRBJ2-2; 10 bases are shared with TRBD2. CDR3 length: 17 amino acids. Germline assignment: CDR1 SGHRS and CDR2 YFSETQ. V was clipped by 0 bases and J by 5 bases; unmatched bases: 7.

This clone was picked up one time. J is TRBJ2-5 and V is TRBV5-5; 15 nucleotides agree with TRBD2. CDR1 is SGHKS, CDR2 YYEKEE, per germline (reference sequence). The CDR3 loop spans 18 amino acids. J was trimmed by 4 bases and V by 3 bases; bases with no gene match: 10. Here the CDR3 reads CASSWEPGLAGGAETQYF. CDR3 DNA: TGTGCCAGCAGCTGGGAGCCGGGACTAGCGGGGGGAGCAGAGACCCAGTACTTC.

The V call is TRBV5-1, the J call TRBJ1-5, with D uncertain. CDR1 is SGHRS, CDR2 YFSETQ, per germline. With 4 bases removed from V and 4 bases from J, the gap between germline ends came to 15 bases. The CDR3 totals 15 residues. The CDR3 sequence is CASSPNNGVNQPQHF. The DNA for the CDR3 is TGCGCCAGCAGCCCCAATAACGGGGTTAATCAGCCCCAGCATTTT.

The V call is TRBV12-5, the J call TRBJ1-1, with unresolved D. The CDR3 totals 13 residues. Germline V gene sequence: CDR1 LGHNT, CDR2 FRNRAP. Trimming left V 6 bases short and J 1 base short, with 9 bases between. CDR3 loop: CASGRGGNTEAFF. CDR3 nucleotides: TGTGCTAGTGGGCGGGGAGGGAACACTGAAGCTTTCTTT.

J is TRBJ1-2 and V is TRBV18; D is uncertain. CDR3 length equals 13 residues. Germline V CDR1 and CDR2: KGHSH, LQKENI. Trimming removed 3 bases at V and 2 bases at J, with 7 bases between. As DNA, the CDR3 is TGTGCCAGCTCACCCCCTGGCAACTATGGCTACACCTTC. Its translation is CASSPPGNYGYTF.

This clone appeared once. The chain links TRBV7-2 to TRBJ2-6, with 7 bases that match TRBD2. This CDR3 contains 17 residues. The V and J ends lost 5 bases and 0 bases, in that order; junction bases with no gene match: 7. Germline values: CDR1 SGHTA, CDR2 FQGNSA. DNA of the CDR3: TGTGCCAGCAGCGTACTAGCGCGTAGCTCTGGGGCCAACGTCCTGACTTTC. It is translated as CASSVLARSSGANVLTF.

This sequence joins TRBV6-6 and TRBJ1-1; possible D gene TRBD1, 5 bases. Deletions cut 7 bases from V and 10 bases from J, with 22 bases between. From germline, CDR1 is MNHNY and CDR2 SVGAGI (reference sequence). CDR3 length: 14 amino acids. CDR3 in amino acids: CASTIGGVPGVAFF. The DNA for the CDR3 is TGTGCCAGCACCATCGGGGGGGTGCCTGGGGTAGCTTTCTTT.

The J gene is TRBJ1-3, the V gene TRBV7-2; no clear D gene. Germline V gene sequence: CDR1 SGHTA, CDR2 FQGNSA. The CDR3 is made up of 14 amino acids. The germline V and J ends were trimmed by 5 bases and 2 bases, with 10 bases remaining between them. The CDR3 DNA reads as TGTGCCAGCAGCCCACCGGGTACTGGAAACACCATATATTTT. This translates into CASSPPGTGNTIYF.

Only one count was recorded for this clone. V gene TRBV18 combines with J gene TRBJ1-1, with D possibly matching TRBD1 (6 bases). V lost 3 bases to trimming and J lost 0 bases, with 8 bases between them. CDR3 size: 14 residues. Looked up from germline, CDR1 is KGHSH and CDR2 is LQKENI. CDR3 region: CASSPGHLNTEAFF. The CDR3 nucleotides are TGTGCCAGCTCACCGGGACACTTGAACACTGAAGCTTTCTTT.

The gene calls are TRBV14 and TRBJ1-1, with D hard to call. Germline CDR1 reads SGHDN; CDR2 reads FVKESK. V lost 4 bases to trimming and J lost 11 bases, with 14 bases between them. CDR3 length: 12 residues. This CDR3 is CASSPAGRVAFF. The CDR3 bases are TGTGCCAGCAGCCCGGCGGGTAGGGTGGCTTTCTTT.

The CDR3 DNA is TGTGCCAGCAGTCGGGGACAGTTCCTACCTAACTATGGCTACACCTTC. This sequence encodes CASSRGQFLPNYGYTF. The chain uses TRBV25-1 and TRBJ1-2; TRBD1 agrees at 7 bases. The CDR3 totals 16 residues. CDR1 is MGHDK and CDR2 is SYGVNS in the germline V gene. V lost 5 bases and J lost 0; bases outside the gene matches: 9.

J is TRBJ1-3 and V is TRBV12-3 or TRBV12-4; no clear D gene. V was trimmed by 2 bases and J by 8 bases, leaving 4 bases between them. The CDR3 sequence is 11 residues long. CDR3 DNA: TGTGCCAGCAGTTTACGGGACACCATATATTTT. This gives the protein CASSLRDTIYF.

The chain uses TRBV6-5 and TRBJ1-2, with D perhaps matching TRBD1 (6 bases). The CDR3 has 13 amino acids. CDR1 MNHEY and CDR2 SVGAGI come from the germline V gene. V lost 6 bases and J lost 4, with 12 bases in between. The CDR3 coding sequence is TGTGCCAGCAGGGGGACACCCCCCTATGGCTACACCTTC. It codes for CASRGTPPYGYTF.

The chain couples TRBV28 to TRBJ2-5, with D tentatively TRBD1 (6 bases). The CDR3 sequence is 12 residues long. V shed 5 bases and J shed 7 bases, with 11 bases lying between them. CDR1 is MDHEN, CDR2 SYDVKM, per germline. The CDR3 spells CASSGGHATQYF. CDR3 DNA: TGTGCCAGCAGTGGGGGACACGCGACCCAGTACTTC. The whole variable domain, filled in from reference TRBV28 and TRBJ2-5, reads DVKVTQSSRYLVKRTGEKVFLECVQDMDHENMFWYRQDPGLGLRLIYFSYDVKMKEKGDIPEGYSVSREKKERFSLILESASTNQTSMYLCASSGGHATQYFGPGTRLLVL.

V and J are TRBV28 and TRBJ1-5; TRBD1 aligns across 7 bases. The CDR3 runs to 15 residues. Trimming at V came to 6 bases and at J to 6 bases, leaving 11 bases not matched to a gene. The germline V gene has CDR1 MDHEN and CDR2 SYDVKM. The DNA for the CDR3 is TGTGCCAGCAGCAAAAGTCTACAGGGGCCTCAGCCCCAGCATTTT. As protein: CASSKSLQGPQPQHF.

The chain couples TRBV6-5 to TRBJ1-2; D may be TRBD1 (6 bases). Germline V CDR1 and CDR2: MNHEY, SVGAGI. The CDR3 contains 16 residues. V lost 0 bases and J lost 2, with 13 bases in between. The CDR3 loop is CASSYSTQGWNYGYTF. CDR3 DNA sequence: TGTGCCAGCAGTTACTCGACCCAGGGGTGGAACTATGGCTACACCTTC.

The chain carries TRBV19 and TRBJ1-4; 7 bases match TRBD1. V lost 6 bases, J lost 0 bases, and 4 bases stayed unmatched. The germline V gene encodes CDR1 LNHDA and CDR2 SQIVND (reference sequence). CDR3 length: 15 residues. The CDR3 nucleotides are TGTGCCAGTAGACCCGACAGGGCAACTAATGAAAAACTGTTTTTT. Its protein product is CASRPDRATNEKLFF.

This chain links TRBV21-1 with TRBJ1-2; the DNA was not used to check the table's D call, TRBD1. TRBV21-1 is a pseudogene locus. The CDR3 is made up of 13 amino acids. The CDR3 spells CASSVRTGGGYTF. The CDR3 nucleotides are TGTGCCAGCAGCGTTCGGACAGGCGGCGGCTACACCTTC.

This chain uses TRBV7-7 with TRBJ1-1, with D unclear. CDR1 is SSHAT and CDR2 is FNYEAQ in the germline V gene (reference sequence). This CDR3 has 12 amino acids. Trimming stripped 4 bases from V and 1 base from J, with 4 bases between. The CDR3 bases are TGTGCCAGCAGCTCCAAGAACACTGAAGCTTTCTTT. This encodes CASSSKNTEAFF.

This clone was counted a single time. This CDR3 is also generated by other DNA sequences in the sample. The genes are TRBV9 and TRBJ1-1; TRBD1 aligns across 7 bases. V lost 4 bases, J lost 4 bases, and 4 bases stayed unmatched. Per the germline V gene, CDR1 is SGDLS and CDR2 is YYNGEE. This CDR3 is built from 13 residues. CDR3 residues: CASSTRQGTEAFF. In DNA, the CDR3 is TGTGCCAGCAGCACGCGACAGGGCACTGAAGCTTTCTTT.

The chain carries TRBV28 and TRBJ1-2; TRBD1 aligns across 8 bases. V lost 4 bases, J lost 7 bases, and 23 bases stayed unmatched. CDR1 is MDHEN, CDR2 SYDVKM, per germline. CDR3 length: 19 amino acids. CDR3 nucleotides: TGTGCCAGCAGTTCCCTGATTTCACCCGGGACAGGCCCTATCGGTGGCTACACCTTC. Its translation is CASSSLISPGTGPIGGYTF.

The chain links TRBV27 to TRBJ1-1, with a possible D match to TRBD1 (6 bases). Trimming shortened V by 4 bases and J by 5 bases, and 14 bases separated the two germline ends. The CDR3 is 14 amino acids. Germline CDR1 reads MNHEY; CDR2 reads SMNVEV (reference sequence). The CDR3 region is CASSSTERGTEAFF. CDR3 nucleotide sequence: TGTGCCAGCAGTTCGACAGAGAGGGGGACTGAAGCTTTCTTT.

This clone has more than one count but fewer than ten. The CDR3 bases are TGCGCCAGCAGTCAATCTGACAGGGGCTACGAGCAGTACTTC. Translated, it gives CASSQSDRGYEQYF. This chain links TRBV23-1 with TRBJ2-7; 8 bases are shared with TRBD1. TRBV23-1 is filed as an ORF, its function uncertain. Germline trimming cut 0 bases from V and 3 bases from J; bases unmatched to any gene: 1. CDR3 length: 14 residues.

The J gene is TRBJ2-7, the V gene TRBV4-2; maybe TRBD2 (6 bases). There are 16 residues in the CDR3. Trimming removed 1 base from V and 3 bases from J, with 16 bases in between. Germline CDR1 LGHNA, CDR2 YNFKEQ. CDR3 in amino acids: CASSQGFNGSNYEQYF. DNA of the CDR3: TGTGCCAGCAGCCAAGGGTTTAACGGGAGTAACTACGAGCAGTACTTC.

The chain combines TRBV7-9 with TRBJ2-2, with no clear D. Per the germline V gene, CDR1 is SEHNR and CDR2 is FQNEAQ (reference sequence). CDR3 length: 14 amino acids. Trimming left V 3 bases short and J 0 bases short, with 5 bases between. The chain's CDR3 is CASSFSPNTGELFF. CDR3 DNA sequence: TGTGCCAGCAGCTTCTCCCCGAACACCGGGGAGCTGTTTTTT.

The rearrangement links TRBV14 to TRBJ2-1; 9 bases match TRBD2. V lost 2 bases and J lost 3; bases outside the gene matches: 11. Germline V CDR1 and CDR2: SGHDN, FVKESK. This CDR3 has 18 amino acids. The DNA for the CDR3 is TGTGCCAGCAGCCAACCGGGACTAGCTCGACGGGACTACAATGAGCAGTTCTTC. Translation gives CASSQPGLARRDYNEQFF. Filled out from reference TRBV14 and TRBJ2-1, the complete variable domain reads EAGVTQFPSHSVIEKGQTVTLRCDPISGHDNLYWYRRVMGKEIKFLLHFVKESKQDESGMPNNRFLAERTGGTYSTLKVQPAELEDSGVYFCASSQPGLARRDYNEQFFGPGTRLTVL.

The gene calls are TRBV5-1 and TRBJ2-5; D possibly corresponds to TRBD1 (6 bases). This CDR3 has 19 amino acids. V was trimmed by 0 bases and J by 4 bases, leaving 25 bases between them. Germline loops: CDR1 SGHRS, CDR2 YFSETQ. CDR3 sequence: CASSLVLTTGTMTVETQYF. The CDR3 DNA is TGCGCCAGCAGCTTGGTCCTTACGACCGGGACAATGACGGTAGAGACCCAGTACTTC.